The 11 T cell receptor beta chains below were found in one sample sequenced in a study of blood T cell repertoires in COVID-19. Profiling relied on immunoSEQ multiplex PCR, and the TCRdb table lists in-frame clones only, not all of them. The sample gives 300,000 or so clones, around nine tenths of which show up once; roughly 1.1% is in the top ten. The material sequenced was PBMCs or T cells enriched from blood (not recorded which). The origin of the receptors is a woman under 40 who had recovered from COVID-19.

V gene TRBV27 combines with J gene TRBJ1-1, with TRBD1 identical over 7 bases. This CDR3 is built from 14 residues. V was clipped by 8 bases and J by 0 bases; unmatched bases: 6. Germline values: CDR1 MNHEY, CDR2 SMNVEV (reference sequence). The CDR3 DNA reads TGTGCCAGCCAGGACAGGCAGTTGAACACTGAAGCTTTCTTT. Amino acid sequence: CASQDRQLNTEAFF.

The genes are TRBV28 and TRBJ2-7; D is perhaps TRBD1 (5 bases). V was trimmed by 4 bases and J by 9 bases, leaving 13 bases between them. The CDR3 spans 12 residues. Germline V gene data show CDR1 as MDHEN and CDR2 as SYDVKM. CDR3 in amino acids: CASSSDLRGQYF. The DNA for the CDR3 is TGTGCCAGCAGTTCGGACCTAAGGGGGCAGTACTTC. Filled out from reference TRBV28 and TRBJ2-7, the complete variable domain reads DVKVTQSSRYLVKRTGEKVFLECVQDMDHENMFWYRQDPGLGLRLIYFSYDVKMKEKGDIPEGYSVSREKKERFSLILESASTNQTSMYLCASSSDLRGQYFGPGTRLTVT.

The chain links TRBV7-6 to TRBJ2-5; D call uncertain. The CDR3 loop spans 14 amino acids. Germline assignment: CDR1 SGHVS and CDR2 FNYEAQ. V shed 4 bases and J shed 1 base, with 10 bases lying between them. Here the CDR3 DNA reads TGTGCCAGCAGCTCGGGTTGGATCCAAGAGACCCAGTACTTC. It translates to CASSSGWIQETQYF.

The genes are TRBV24-1 and TRBJ1-2; D perhaps matches TRBD1 (6 bases). This CDR3 contains 14 residues. Germline V gives CDR1 KGHDR, CDR2 SFDVKD. V was cut by 2 bases and J by 4 bases, with 10 bases left in between. The CDR3: CATSDSRTVYGYTF. In nucleotides, the CDR3 is TGTGCCACCAGTGATTCTCGGACAGTCTATGGCTACACCTTC.

The V call is TRBV7-2, the J call TRBJ1-4, with D unresolved. This CDR3 has 17 amino acids. CDR1 is SGHTA, CDR2 FQGNSA, per germline. V lost 5 bases to trimming and J lost 4 bases, with 20 bases between them. The CDR3 DNA reads TGTGCCAGCAGCGTCCGGGAGGCGGCCACTTTTAATGAAAAACTGTTTTTT. It is translated as CASSVREAATFNEKLFF.

The genes are TRBV27 and TRBJ2-2, with D perhaps TRBD1 (6 bases). This CDR3 contains 14 residues. V dropped 2 bases and J dropped 6 bases, with 10 bases sitting between them. Germline V gives CDR1 MNHEY, CDR2 SMNVEV (reference sequence). Written as DNA, the CDR3 is TGTGCCAGCAGTTTACAGGGGTTCCCCGGGGAGCTGTTTTTT. Its protein is CASSLQGFPGELFF.

The V and J genes are TRBV25-1 and TRBJ2-5; D not certain. Germline lookup yields CDR1 MGHDK and CDR2 SYGVNS. The V end lost 6 bases, the J end lost 2 bases, and 10 bases lay between the germline ends. The CDR3 runs to 13 residues. The DNA of the CDR3 is TGTGCCAGCAGGGGCACAAATCAAGAGACCCAGTACTTC. Amino acid sequence: CASRGTNQETQYF.

This chain joins TRBV9 and TRBJ2-1, with D possibly matching TRBD2 (5 bases). Trimming pared 3 bases from V and 3 bases from J, leaving 10 bases between. This CDR3 has 14 residues. Germline V lookup: CDR1 SGDLS, CDR2 YYNGEE. This CDR3 reads CASSARESYNEQFF. As DNA, the CDR3 is TGTGCCAGCAGCGCTAGGGAGAGCTACAATGAGCAGTTCTTC.

This clone occurred once. CDR3 sequence (DNA): TGTGCCAGCAGTGGCGGGGCTGGCTACACCTTC. The encoded protein is CASSGGAGYTF. The chain recombines TRBV28 with TRBJ1-2, with D possibly TRBD1 on 5 matching bases. This CDR3 spans 11 amino acids. V lost 5 bases, J lost 7 bases, and 8 bases lay in between. Germline CDR1 reads MDHEN; CDR2 reads SYDVKM.

V gene TRBV30 combines with J gene TRBJ2-7; D is ambiguous. This CDR3 is built from 13 residues. The V end was cut by 0 bases, the J end by 3 bases, with 9 bases between. Germline-derived CDR1 and CDR2 are GTSNPN and SVGIG (reference sequence). The CDR3 bases are TGTGCCTGGAGTGTCCCCGGCGGCTACGAGCAGTACTTC. It encodes CAWSVPGGYEQYF.

CDR3 sequence: CASSQQGTAGYGYTF. The CDR3 region has the DNA TGCGCCAGCAGCCAACAGGGGACGGCTGGCTATGGCTACACCTTC. The chain employs TRBV4-3 and TRBJ1-2, with a weak D call TRBD1 (6 bases). Trimming cost V 2 bases and J 4 bases, with 14 bases left between them. CDR1 and CDR2 from the germline V gene are LGHNA and YSLEER. This CDR3 has 15 residues.